Shown below are 27 T cell receptor beta chains from a single sample sequenced in a study of tumor and adjacent non-tumor tissue in lung cancer (dated by TCRdb to about 2018). Library preparation used multiplex PCR. Sequencing was performed on an Illumina HiSeq 2500. TCRbeta libraries were constructed through three rounds of nested PCR with primers (Table S4) according to protocols modified from ARM-PCR. The public reads were quality trimmed at Q25 with fastp and then assembled into clones with MiXCR by TCRdb, keeping productive beta chains. Each record represents a unique CDR3 protein, reported with the most common genes and DNA among its rows. The sample data list 100,000 to 120,000 distinct CDR3 sequences, and approximately 84% of these were observed just once. Of the sample, roughly 20% is held by the ten largest clones. Bulk unsorted tissue served as the source for RNA extraction, and RNA quality was assessed using a NanoDrop ND-1000 and an Agilent 2100.

Sequencing was done on a sample of lung tumor tissue. The origin of the receptors is a man between 65 and 79 years old with non-small cell lung cancer.

As for this clonotype: One end of the junction varies from germline; a read error may be responsible. This rearrangement joins TRBV12-3 or TRBV12-4 to TRBJ2-1; a weak D match, TRBD2 (6 bases). The CDR3 covers 17 residues. Written as DNA, the CDR3 is TGTGCCAGCAGTTCCGGGGGTGATGGGAGCCTACACAATAAGCAGTTCTTC. This translates into CASSSGGDGSLHNKQFF.

As for this clonotype: One junction end does not reproduce the germline sequence, and a read error may be involved. V and J are TRBV5-4 and TRBJ1-2; D ambiguous. Germline CDR1 reads SGHNT; CDR2 reads YYREEE (reference sequence). The length of the CDR3 is 13 residues. Here the CDR3 reads CAISLDVSYDYTF. CDR3 in DNA: TGTGCCATCAGCTTGGACGTTAGCTATGACTACACCTTC. Full variable domain (outside the CDR3, taken from reference TRBV5-4 and TRBJ1-2): ETGVTQSPTHLIKTRGQQVTLRCSSQSGHNTVSWYQQALGQGPQFIFQYYREEENGRGNFPPRFSGLQFPNYSSELNVNALELDDSALYLCAISLDVSYDYTFGSGTRLTVV.

As to this clonotype: The junction does not match germline at one end; this may be a read error. The CDR3 protein is CASRQAGTWDEQYF. The CDR3 DNA is TGTGCCAGCAGGCAAGCCGGGACCTGGGACGAGCAATACTTC. The V and J genes are TRBV10-2 and TRBJ2-7; TRBD1 or TRBD2 may be the D gene (5 bases each). The CDR3 consists of 14 residues. Germline lookup yields CDR1 WSHSY and CDR2 SAAADI.

As regards this clonotype: The conserved phenylalanine or tryptophan normally closing the CDR3 is absent here, so this likely arose from a read error. This rearrangement joins TRBV11-2 to TRBJ1-4; a possible D gene is TRBD1 (6 bases). The CDR3 extends over 15 amino acids. Germline loops: CDR1 SGHAT, CDR2 FQNNGV. The CDR3 coding sequence is TGTGTCAGCAGCAGAAATGGGACAAGTAATGAAAAACTGTTTTCT. This translates into CVSSRNGTSNEKLFS.

The table lists this clonotype with many counts. The chain links TRBV29-1 to TRBJ2-1; D is unclear. The germline gives CDR1 SQVTM, CDR2 ANQGSEA. V was pared by 6 bases and J by 6 bases, with 6 bases between. The CDR3 sequence is 10 residues long. CDR3 residues: CSVGFNEQFF. Here the CDR3 DNA reads TGCAGCGTCGGGTTCAATGAGCAGTTCTTC.

A remark on this clonotype: A much larger clonotype is one base distant, so this may be a read error. J is TRBJ1-5 and V is TRBV10-2, with D unresolved. The CDR3 extends over 13 amino acids. Germline CDR1 and CDR2: WSHSY and SAAADI. CDR3: CASSEGSNQHQHF. CDR3 bases: TGCGCCAGCAGTGAAGGTTCCAATCAGCACCAGCATTTT.

Concerning this clonotype: The junction and the germline gene differ at one end; a read error may be behind it. This chain uses TRBV5-5 with TRBJ1-5; maybe TRBD1 (6 bases). The CDR3 loop spans 16 amino acids. CDR1 is SGHKS and CDR2 is YYEKEE in the germline V gene (reference sequence). CDR3: CPSSLGVGAGNEPQHF. The DNA for the CDR3 is TGTCCCAGCAGCCTAGGTGTGGGGGCGGGTAATGAGCCCCAGCATTTT.

This clonotype occurred a few times. Since a much larger clone is just one base distant, this may be a read error. This is likely a read error, given that the CDR3 carries no conserved phenylalanine or tryptophan at its end. This chain connects TRBV20-1 to TRBJ2-7; no definite D call. Germline CDR1 is DFQATT and CDR2 is SNEGSKA (reference sequence). The CDR3 length is 13 residues. Trimming removed 6 bases at V and 3 bases at J, with 15 bases between. For the CDR3, the DNA is TGCAGTGCAACCCCGGGTGTAGTCTACGAGCAGTACTCC. This translates into CSATPGVVYEQYS.

Regarding this clonotype: An end of the junction differs from the germline gene, which may be a read error. The chain couples TRBV5-1 to TRBJ1-4; D may be TRBD1 (5 bases). This CDR3 is built from 17 residues. Germline V lookup: CDR1 SGHRS, CDR2 YFSETQ. DNA for the CDR3: TGCGCCAGCAGCTTGAGGAGGGGAGAGGGAACTAATGAAAATCTGTATTTT. It yields the protein CASSLRRGEGTNENLYF.

This clonotype was counted a few times. A junction end diverges from the germline sequence, so it may reflect a read error. CDR3 DNA sequence: TGCGTCAGCCAGGACAGGCCCTACAATGAGCAGTTCTTC. Translated: CVSQDRPYNEQFF. This rearrangement joins TRBV5-1 to TRBJ2-1; 7 nucleotides match TRBD1. The CDR3 has 13 residues. The V gene's germline CDR1 is SGHRS and CDR2 YFSETQ.

Of note for this clonotype: One end of the junction does not line up with germline, which may come from a read error. The V and J genes are TRBV11-2 and TRBJ1-6; 10 bases agree with TRBD1. The CDR3 loop spans 18 amino acids. Looked up from germline, CDR1 is SGHAT and CDR2 is FQNNGV. CDR3 sequence reads: CAGSPRTGGSSYNSLLHF. The CDR3 nucleotides are TGTGCCGGCAGTCCGAGGACAGGGGGAAGCTCCTATAATTCACTCCTCCACTTT.

A note on this clonotype: Relative to the germline gene, one junction end is altered; a read error may explain this. The chain combines TRBV11-2 with TRBJ2-7; 8 nucleotides match TRBD1. The CDR3 runs 15 residues. Germline CDR1 SGHAT, CDR2 FQNNGV. The CDR3, as DNA: TGTGGCAGCAGCCTAGATCAGGGGGCCCCCTACGAGCAGCACTTC. It codes for CGSSLDQGAPYEQHF.

This clonotype was seen only a few times. The V call is TRBV11-2, the J call TRBJ2-3; D perhaps matches TRBD1 (5 bases). The CDR3 consists of 16 residues. Per the germline V gene, CDR1 is SGHAT and CDR2 is FQNNGV. The V end was cut by 2 bases, the J end by 12 bases, with 24 bases between. The CDR3 nucleotides are TGTGCCAGCAGCTTAACTCAGGGTGGAAGCATAGATGCACAGTATTTT. Its protein product is CASSLTQGGSIDAQYF. The variable domain in full, with the rest retrieved from reference TRBV11-2 and TRBJ2-3, is EAGVAQSPRYKIIEKRQSVAFWCNPISGHATLYWYQQILGQGPKLLIQFQNNGVVDDSQLPKDRFSAERLKGVDSTLKIQPAKLEDSAVYLCASSLTQGGSIDAQYFGPGTRLTVL.

As concerns this clonotype: A much bigger clone sits one base away, suggesting this may be a read error. V gene TRBV20-1 combines with J gene TRBJ2-3; maybe TRBD2 (5 bases). The V end lost 3 bases, the J end lost 6 bases, and 10 bases lay between the germline ends. The CDR3 is made up of 12 amino acids. From germline, CDR1 is DFQATT and CDR2 SNEGSKA (reference sequence). CDR3 residues: CSASLGVDTQYF. CDR3 in DNA: TGCAGTGCTAGCTTGGGAGTGGATACGCAGTATTTT.

As concerns this clonotype: A read error is likely, as this CDR3 ends without the conserved phenylalanine or tryptophan. V usage is TRBV20-1 and J usage is TRBJ2-3, with 7 bases fitting TRBD2. Looked up from germline, CDR1 is DFQATT and CDR2 is SNEGSKA (reference sequence). Trimming removed 6 bases from V and 1 base from J; junction bases left unmatched: 16. CDR3 length: 17 residues. The CDR3 loop is CSAAYRRGGRGTDTQYS. In nucleotides, the CDR3 is TGCAGTGCCGCCTACCGCCGGGGAGGGCGAGGCACAGATACGCAGTATTCT.

In regard to this clonotype: The conserved phenylalanine or tryptophan is not found at the CDR3 terminus, so this likely reflects a read error. It is unclear where the CDR3 begins or ends on the DNA, so no DNA is shown, and the CDR3 is as TCRdb lists it. The rearrangement joins TRBV4-1 to TRBJ2-2; no DNA check was done on the table's D call, TRBD1. Germline V CDR1 and CDR2: MGHRA, YSYEKL. The CDR3 contains 15 residues when both ends are counted. CDR3 sequence reads: CASSLGQGGTGELFS.

For this clonotype: The junction and the germline gene differ at one end; a read error may be behind it. The chain carries TRBV11-3 and TRBJ2-1, with 14 bases fitting TRBD2. The CDR3 spans 17 residues. Looked up from germline, CDR1 is SGHNT and CDR2 is YENEEA. The CDR3 nucleotides read TGTGTCAGCAGCCTCATAGGGACTAGCGGGGGCTACGATGAGCAGTTCTTC. It yields the protein CVSSLIGTSGGYDEQFF.

In its sample, this clonotype was seen many times. The chain combines TRBV28 with TRBJ2-6, with unresolved D. Per germline, CDR1 MDHEN and CDR2 SYDVKM. V gave up 4 bases and J gave up 0 bases, with 7 bases separating them. CDR3 length: 15 amino acids. CDR3 bases: TGTGCCAGCAGTTCGGTGATCTCTGGGGCCAACGTCCTGACTTTC. It translates to CASSSVISGANVLTF.

This clonotype was seen just once. This CDR3 fails to terminate in the conserved phenylalanine or tryptophan, so it likely reflects a read error. Because the CDR3's place on the DNA is in doubt, the DNA is left out and the CDR3 is given as listed by TCRdb. The chain is built from TRBV29-1 and TRBJ2-5; the tabulated D call, TRBD2, remains unverified against the DNA. 16 amino acids form the CDR3, both terminal residues included. The germline CDR1 and CDR2 sequences are SQVTM and ANQGSEA. CDR3: CSVKPYLQIGQETHYL.

V is TRBV4-1 and J is TRBJ2-1; 16 bases map to TRBD2. J was trimmed by 7 bases and V by 3 bases; bases with no gene match: 12. CDR3 length: 19 residues. The germline V gene has CDR1 MGHRA and CDR2 YSYEKL. The CDR3 DNA reads as TGCGCCAGCAGCCATCTGGGACTAGCGGGGGGGTCGGGTAAAAATGAGCAGTTCTTC. This translates into CASSHLGLAGGSGKNEQFF.

This chain connects TRBV5-1 to TRBJ2-3, with TRBD2 matching 9 bases. Trimming cost V 5 bases and J 4 bases; bases outside gene matches: 8. Looked up from germline, CDR1 is SGHRS and CDR2 is YFSETQ. The CDR3 runs 15 residues. For the CDR3, the DNA is TGCGCCAGCAGGTGCGGCGGGAGGGGATCAGATACGCAGTATTTT. Residues: CASRCGGRGSDTQYF.

This clonotype has only one observation. The J gene is TRBJ1-5, the V gene TRBV7-8, with D unclear. Germline values: CDR1 SGHVS, CDR2 FQNEAQ. The CDR3 totals 17 residues. V lost 3 bases, J lost 4 bases, and 19 bases lay in between. CDR3 region: CASSLRIGQVLNQPQHF. DNA of the CDR3: TGTGCCAGCAGCTTGAGGATCGGGCAGGTTCTGAATCAGCCCCAGCATTTT.

Worth noting for this clonotype: The junction and the germline gene differ at one end; a read error may be behind it. The CDR3 nucleotides are TGCGCCAGCAGCCAAGATTGCCCCAGGGGCAGGGGGCTTACAGATACGCTGTATTTT. It yields the protein CASSQDCPRGRGLTDTLYF. The V and J genes are TRBV4-1 and TRBJ2-3; 8 bases map to TRBD1. The CDR3 contains 19 residues. From germline, CDR1 is MGHRA and CDR2 YSYEKL.

Many counts were recorded for this clonotype. This chain links TRBV24-1 with TRBJ2-2; unclear D gene. This CDR3 region has 14 residues. With 3 bases removed from V and 2 bases from J, the gap between germline ends came to 6 bases. Germline V lookup: CDR1 KGHDR, CDR2 SFDVKD. The CDR3 spells CATSDEDNTGELFF. The DNA for the CDR3 is TGTGCCACCAGTGATGAGGATAACACCGGGGAGCTGTTTTTT.

In the case of this clonotype: In this CDR3 the conserved last residue, phenylalanine or tryptophan, is missing, so a read error is likely. The V and J genes are TRBV5-5 and TRBJ1-1; D is unclear. The CDR3 runs to 13 residues. Germline lookup yields CDR1 SGHKS and CDR2 YYEKEE (reference sequence). Trimming removed 4 bases from V and 0 bases from J, with 7 bases in between. CDR3 sequence reads: CASSVGMNTEAFL. The CDR3 nucleotides are TGTGCCAGCAGCGTGGGTATGAACACTGAAGCTTTCCTT.

As to this clonotype: At one of its ends the junction is not consistent with the germline gene, which may arise from a read error. The chain joins TRBV4-2 to TRBJ1-5; no firm D call. Germline lookup yields CDR1 LGHNA and CDR2 YNFKEQ. This CDR3 spans 15 amino acids. CDR3 sequence reads: CASSRDTHSNEPQHF. The CDR3 nucleotides read TGTGCCAGCAGCCGTGATACTCATAGCAATGAGCCCCAGCATTTT.

Concerning this clonotype: A read error may produce the germline difference seen at one junction end. The V and J genes are TRBV6-2 or TRBV6-3 and TRBJ1-1; TRBD1 matches 8 bases. There are 12 residues in the CDR3. Germline CDR1 reads MNHEY; CDR2 reads SVGEGT. In nucleotides, the CDR3 is TGTGACAGCAGGGACAGGAACACTGAAGTTTTCTTT. Residues: CDSRDRNTEVFF.